The rows below give T cell receptor beta chains drawn from one sample of a study of blood T cell repertoires in COVID-19. Clones were sequenced by immunoSEQ multiplex PCR, and TCRdb holds only the in-frame ones, with some missing. The sample has around 700,000 clones; 90% are singletons. Input material: peripheral blood. Receptor source: a woman aged 18-35 years with acute or convalescent COVID-19. CDR3s include the opening cysteine and the closing phenylalanine or tryptophan. D genes are given only for firm matches. The size of a clone is reported for some rows only, either as once, few or many, or as a class for expanded clones.

v_call: TRBV3-1/TRBV3-2; j_call: TRBJ2-3; clone_size: once; d_call: NA; cdr3_aa: CASSDLQRSTDTQYF; cdr3_nt: TGTGCCAGCAGCGATCTCCAGCGCTCTACAGATACGCAGTATTTT
v_call: TRBV5-4; j_call: TRBJ1-1; clone_size: once; d_call: NA; cdr3_aa: CASSFRQGNTEAFF; cdr3_nt: TGTGCCAGCAGCTTCCGGCAGGGGAACACTGAAGCTTTCTTT
v_call: TRBV19; j_call: TRBJ2-4; clone_size: once; d_call: TRBD1; cdr3_aa: CASSLPRGPKNIQYF; cdr3_nt: TGTGCCAGTAGTTTACCCAGGGGGCCCAAAAACATTCAGTACTTC
v_call: TRBV11-3; j_call: TRBJ1-5; clone_size: NA; d_call: NA; cdr3_aa: CASSLAGVDSNQPQHF; cdr3_nt: TGTGCCAGCAGCTTAGCGGGTGTTGATAGCAATCAGCCCCAGCATTTT
v_call: TRBV6-6; j_call: TRBJ1-1; clone_size: NA; d_call: TRBD1; cdr3_aa: CATSPGTGGANTEAFF; cdr3_nt: TGTGCCACCTCCCCAGGGACAGGGGGCGCGAACACTGAAGCTTTCTTT
v_call: TRBV10-3; j_call: TRBJ1-5; clone_size: once; d_call: NA; cdr3_aa: CAISESRQVNQPQHF; cdr3_nt: TGTGCCATCAGTGAGTCCCGACAGGTCAATCAGCCCCAGCATTTT
v_call: TRBV9; j_call: TRBJ1-5; clone_size: NA; d_call: NA; cdr3_aa: CASSVGTSNQPQHF; cdr3_nt: TGTGCCAGCAGCGTCGGGACATCAAATCAGCCCCAGCATTTT
v_call: TRBV3-1/TRBV3-2; j_call: TRBJ1-2; clone_size: few; d_call: NA; cdr3_aa: CASSPGGGPYGYTF; cdr3_nt: TGTGCCAGCAGCCCCGGGGGAGGCCCCTATGGCTACACCTTC
v_call: TRBV27; j_call: TRBJ2-3; clone_size: NA; d_call: NA; cdr3_aa: CASRTRDSHSGDTQYF; cdr3_nt: TGTGCCAGCAGGACCCGGGACTCCCATTCGGGGGATACGCAGTATTTT
v_call: TRBV6-2/TRBV6-3; j_call: TRBJ2-2; clone_size: NA; d_call: TRBD1; cdr3_aa: CASSSRTGVNTGELFF; cdr3_nt: TGTGCCAGCAGCTCTCGGACAGGGGTAAACACCGGGGAGCTGTTTTTT
v_call: TRBV4-2; j_call: TRBJ1-2; clone_size: few; d_call: NA; cdr3_aa: CASSQGDKGDYGYTF; cdr3_nt: TGTGCCAGCAGCCAAGGCGATAAAGGGGACTATGGCTACACCTTC
v_call: TRBV5-4; j_call: TRBJ1-3; clone_size: NA; d_call: NA; cdr3_aa: CASSLGGRKNTIYF; cdr3_nt: TGTGCCAGCAGCTTGGGAGGGAGGAAAAACACCATATATTTT
v_call: TRBV27; j_call: TRBJ2-1; clone_size: NA; d_call: NA; cdr3_aa: CASRVGGDEQFF; cdr3_nt: TGTGCCAGCAGAGTAGGGGGTGATGAGCAGTTCTTC
v_call: TRBV5-1; j_call: TRBJ1-1; clone_size: NA; d_call: TRBD1; cdr3_aa: CASSTSDRQGGPEAFF; cdr3_nt: TGCGCCAGCAGCACATCAGATCGACAGGGCGGCCCTGAAGCTTTCTTT
v_call: TRBV9; j_call: TRBJ1-1; clone_size: NA; d_call: TRBD1; cdr3_aa: CASSVGDRGLVNTEAFF; cdr3_nt: TGTGCCAGCAGCGTGGGGGACAGGGGGCTTGTGAACACTGAAGCTTTCTTT
v_call: TRBV7-2; j_call: TRBJ1-2; clone_size: NA; d_call: NA; cdr3_aa: CASSLLDGIIYGYTF; cdr3_nt: TGTGCCAGCAGCTTATTGGACGGGATCATCTATGGCTACACCTTC
v_call: TRBV29-1; j_call: TRBJ1-5; clone_size: few; d_call: NA; cdr3_aa: CSVSVGAAVGNQPQHF; cdr3_nt: TGCAGCGTTTCCGTGGGGGCCGCGGTCGGCAATCAGCCCCAGCATTTT
v_call: TRBV7-2; j_call: TRBJ2-3; clone_size: NA; d_call: NA; cdr3_aa: CASSFRGGITDTQYF; cdr3_nt: TGTGCCAGCAGCTTTAGGGGGGGGATTACAGATACGCAGTATTTT
v_call: TRBV30; j_call: TRBJ2-1; clone_size: NA; d_call: TRBD2; cdr3_aa: CAWSVRAGGSNEQFF; cdr3_nt: TGTGCCTGGAGTGTAAGAGCGGGGGGAAGTAATGAGCAGTTCTTC
v_call: TRBV5-1; j_call: TRBJ1-4; clone_size: once; d_call: NA; cdr3_aa: CASSFYSATNEKLFF; cdr3_nt: TGCGCCAGCAGCTTCTACAGTGCAACTAATGAAAAACTGTTTTTT
v_call: TRBV24-1; j_call: TRBJ2-7; clone_size: NA; d_call: NA; cdr3_aa: CATSSDRNERYEQYF; cdr3_nt: TGTGCCACCAGCTCGGACAGAAACGAGAGGTACGAGCAGTACTTC
v_call: TRBV11-2; j_call: TRBJ2-1; clone_size: NA; d_call: TRBD2; cdr3_aa: CASTQAPSGGARHEQFF; cdr3_nt: TGTGCCAGCACCCAAGCCCCTAGCGGGGGGGCTAGGCATGAGCAGTTCTTC
v_call: TRBV5-1; j_call: TRBJ2-7; clone_size: NA; d_call: TRBD1; cdr3_aa: CASSQLGQGDDEQYF; cdr3_nt: TGCGCCAGCAGCCAACTTGGACAGGGAGATGACGAGCAGTACTTC
v_call: TRBV7-2; j_call: TRBJ2-6; clone_size: NA; d_call: NA; cdr3_aa: CASSLVIRGSSGANVLTF; cdr3_nt: TGTGCCAGCAGCTTAGTTATACGGGGGAGCTCTGGGGCCAACGTCCTGACTTTC
v_call: TRBV7-9; j_call: TRBJ1-1; clone_size: once; d_call: NA; cdr3_aa: CASSQDSPNTEAFF; cdr3_nt: TGTGCCAGCAGTCAAGACAGCCCGAACACTGAAGCTTTCTTT
v_call: TRBV7-9; j_call: TRBJ1-3; clone_size: NA; d_call: NA; cdr3_aa: CASSLSWTDYSGNTIYF; cdr3_nt: TGTGCCAGCAGCTTAAGCTGGACAGACTACTCTGGAAACACCATATATTTT
v_call: TRBV29-1; j_call: TRBJ2-2; clone_size: NA; d_call: TRBD1; cdr3_aa: CSVLRTGGAGELFF; cdr3_nt: TGCAGCGTACTCCGGACAGGGGGGGCCGGGGAGCTGTTTTTT
v_call: TRBV12-5; j_call: TRBJ1-1; clone_size: NA; d_call: NA; cdr3_aa: CASGVGQNTEAFF; cdr3_nt: TGTGCTAGTGGAGTGGGACAGAACACTGAAGCTTTCTTT
v_call: TRBV4-1; j_call: TRBJ1-5; clone_size: NA; d_call: NA; cdr3_aa: CASSPGGGGWDQPQHF; cdr3_nt: TGCGCCAGCAGCCCGGGAGGTGGGGGGTGGGATCAGCCCCAGCATTTT
v_call: TRBV6-5; j_call: TRBJ1-1; clone_size: NA; d_call: NA; cdr3_aa: CASNGFGRTEAFF; cdr3_nt: TGTGCCAGCAACGGGTTCGGTCGGACTGAAGCTTTCTTT
v_call: TRBV6-2/TRBV6-3; j_call: TRBJ2-3; clone_size: once; d_call: NA; cdr3_aa: CASSSGLLTDTQYF; cdr3_nt: TGTGCCAGCAGTTCGGGACTTCTAACAGATACGCAGTATTTT
v_call: TRBV4-1; j_call: TRBJ1-2; clone_size: NA; d_call: NA; cdr3_aa: CASSQGLLEIFYGYTF; cdr3_nt: TGCGCCAGCAGCCAAGGTTTACTAGAAATTTTTTATGGCTACACCTTC
v_call: TRBV5-4; j_call: TRBJ2-1; clone_size: NA; d_call: NA; cdr3_aa: CASSRPQGSYRANEQFF; cdr3_nt: TGTGCCAGCAGCCGACCCCAGGGCTCCTACCGGGCTAATGAGCAGTTCTTC
v_call: TRBV5-5; j_call: TRBJ1-1; clone_size: NA; d_call: TRBD1; cdr3_aa: CASSLSTGGNTEAFF; cdr3_nt: TGTGCCAGCAGCTTGTCCACAGGGGGGAACACTGAAGCTTTCTTT
v_call: TRBV27; j_call: TRBJ1-4; clone_size: NA; d_call: TRBD1; cdr3_aa: CASSSRQGWVEKLFF; cdr3_nt: TGTGCCAGCAGTTCTAGACAGGGGTGGGTTGAAAAACTGTTTTTT
v_call: TRBV19; j_call: TRBJ2-7; clone_size: NA; d_call: NA; cdr3_aa: CASSKARGIHEQYF; cdr3_nt: TGTGCCAGTAGTAAGGCCCGGGGGATCCACGAGCAGTACTTC
v_call: TRBV19; j_call: TRBJ2-1; clone_size: NA; d_call: NA; cdr3_aa: CASSIFLADYNEQFF; cdr3_nt: TGTGCCAGTAGTATATTTTTAGCAGACTACAATGAGCAGTTCTTC
v_call: TRBV6-5; j_call: TRBJ2-3; clone_size: NA; d_call: NA; cdr3_aa: CASSKLAHGDTQYF; cdr3_nt: TGTGCCAGCAGCAAACTAGCCCACGGAGATACGCAGTATTTT
v_call: TRBV4-1; j_call: TRBJ1-1; clone_size: NA; d_call: NA; cdr3_aa: CASSQGREYTEAFF; cdr3_nt: TGCGCCAGCAGCCAAGGTAGGGAGTACACTGAAGCTTTCTTT
v_call: TRBV9; j_call: TRBJ1-3; clone_size: many; d_call: NA; cdr3_aa: CASSDRDGTIYF; cdr3_nt: TGTGCCAGCAGCGACAGGGACGGCACCATATATTTT
v_call: TRBV9; j_call: TRBJ2-6; clone_size: NA; d_call: NA; cdr3_aa: CASSVRVEGGDGANVLTF; cdr3_nt: TGTGCCAGCAGCGTAAGGGTGGAGGGAGGAGATGGGGCCAACGTCCTGACTTTC